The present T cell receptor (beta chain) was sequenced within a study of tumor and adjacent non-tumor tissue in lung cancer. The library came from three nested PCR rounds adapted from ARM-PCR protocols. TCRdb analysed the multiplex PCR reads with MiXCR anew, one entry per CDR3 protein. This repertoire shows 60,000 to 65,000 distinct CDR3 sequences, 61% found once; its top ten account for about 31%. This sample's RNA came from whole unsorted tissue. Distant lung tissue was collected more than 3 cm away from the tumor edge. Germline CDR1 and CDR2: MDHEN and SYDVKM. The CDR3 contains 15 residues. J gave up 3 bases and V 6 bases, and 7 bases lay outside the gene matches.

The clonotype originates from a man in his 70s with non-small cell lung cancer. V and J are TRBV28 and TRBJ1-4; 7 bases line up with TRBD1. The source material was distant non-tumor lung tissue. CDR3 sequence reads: CASRPTGTANEKLFF. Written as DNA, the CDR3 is TGTGCCAGCAGACCCACCGGGACAGCTAATGAAAAACTGTTTTTT.